The clone carrying this T cell receptor (beta chain) was observed at least ten times. Its antigen is not identified. This sample is drawn from a study of read filtering for tumor transcriptome and immune sequencing. The overall study: Per sample, TCR-region reads ranged about 3.5 to 11 million by IR-seq, roughly 80 to 1273 by RNA-seq. Study-wide findings and caveats: Even smaller IR-seq throughput identified most shared clonotypes. Sorted CD138-negative bone marrow cells were not purified T cells. Single-read clonotypes: roughly 82% of IR-seq clonotypes (around 3.5% of reads), 74.6% of RNA-seq clonotypes (44.6% of reads).

CDR1 and CDR2 (germline): SEHNR, FQNEAQ (reference sequence). The CDR3 has 14 amino acids. V shed 5 bases and J shed 6 bases, with 13 bases lying between them. This library used roughly 400 ng RNA and molecular barcoded adaptors spanning alpha/delta and beta/gamma chains. TCRdb ran MiXCR on the reads and lists one entry per CDR3 protein. Of about 130,000 distinct CDR3 sequences listed, 10% to 15% are singletons. Sequencing used a population of CD138-negative cells sorted from bone marrow. The TCR originated in a donor aged 40 or older with multiple myeloma. The chain combines TRBV7-9 with TRBJ1-4; TRBD1 is a possible D gene (5 bases). The CDR3 sequence: CASSVGHVDEKLFF. DNA for the CDR3: TGTGCCAGCAGCGTTGGACACGTCGATGAAAAACTGTTTTTT. The variable domain in full, with the rest retrieved from reference TRBV7-9 and TRBJ1-4, is DTGVSQNPRHKITKRGQNVTFRCDPISEHNRLYWYRQTLGQGPEFLTYFQNEAQLEKSRLLSDRFSAERPKGSFSTLEIQRTEQGDSAMYLCASSVGHVDEKLFFGSGTQLSVL.